This T cell receptor beta chain was obtained from a study of Graves' ophthalmopathy and Graves' hyperthyroidism listed by TCRdb under 2018. As for the study more broadly: Peripheral blood samples were taken at the time of initial diagnosis, before any treatment was given. The study used signatures of the TCR beta repertoire to tell Graves' ophthalmopathy apart from Graves' hyperthyroidism and to predict which patients would progress to ophthalmopathy. In total, over 130 blood samples were TCR-sequenced: some 43 ophthalmopathy, roughly 77 hyperthyroidism and some 17 hyperthyroidism-to-ophthalmopathy patients. To explore V-J signatures that distinguish ophthalmopathy from hyperthyroidism, a discovery set of 95 to 100 patients was enrolled, made up of approximately 45 with ophthalmopathy and some 58 with stable hyperthyroidism. An independent validation cohort was composed of 18 hyperthyroidism patients and about 16 patients who later progressed from hyperthyroidism to ophthalmopathy. In six hyperthyroidism patients, the T-cell repertoire of thyroid tissue was compared with the T-cell repertoire of blood. After sampling, hyperthyroidism patients received methimazole starting at 30 mg daily, and ophthalmopathy patients received high-dose intravenous methylprednisolone. The approximately 100 discovery patients were randomly divided into training and test sets at a 7:3 ratio. The paper's findings and limits, for the study overall: In validation, the model predicted ophthalmopathy progression with 70.59% sensitivity and 72.22% specificity; 12 predicted patients were CT-confirmed with GO in a median of approximately 6.5 months. No statistical method was used to predetermine the sample size, and group allocation was not hidden from the investigators. In cross-validation, the 13-signature model distinguished ophthalmopathy from stable hyperthyroidism with nearly 90% sensitivity and around 81% specificity, and in the test set the corresponding values were roughly 80% and 75%. Most expanded thyroid clonotypes with a frequency above 0.001 also appeared in blood, which suggests that blood repertoires may reflect the immune response in the thyroid.

For repertoire sequencing, the TCR beta CDR3 regions were amplified from RNA transcripts. A first-round RT-PCR used HTBI primers with the Qiagen OneStep RT-PCR kit, followed by a second-round multiplex PCR, size selection and purification. Libraries were sequenced on an Illumina HiSeq2000 using paired-end 100 bp reads. The study's processing was this. SOAPnuke was used to process the reads, removing any read that contained adapters or uncalled bases, had a mean Phred below 15, or lacked an exact match to the constant primer or identifier. High-quality paired reads were merged with COPE v1.2.5. Each unique nucleotide sequence was treated as a clonotype, and MiTCR v1.1 was used to align the clonotypes to the IMGT TRB V, D and J references. Only V-J combinations with frequency above 0.0001 were analysed, covering around 99% of repertoires. For each V-J combination, a TCR clonal expansion and chaos score was defined as F50 clonal expansion divided by the chaos observed in the TCRdist matrix. Features were reduced by Welch's t-statistics and random forest to around 13 V-J combinations, which fed a naive Bayes classifier. The Morisita-Horn index was used to measure how similar the thyroid and blood repertoires were. The public reads were reprocessed in TCRdb via fastp at Q25 and MiXCR, keeping in-frame beta chains. Rows are unified per CDR3 protein, each entry keeping the most common DNA and genes. It is TCRdb's table, rather than the study itself, that gives the V and J calls and clone size. In this sample the table shows roughly 500,000 distinct CDR3 sequences, roughly 14% of which occur a single time. The ten largest account for about 9.4% of the sample.

This clonotype appeared many times. Its antigen has not been determined. There are no base qualities to consult, and no much larger clone falls within one base. The ophthalmopathy patients had moderately to severely active disease, with a Clinical Activity Score of 3 or higher, a NOSPECS grade of 4 or higher, and a disease duration of less than 3 months. Patients with other autoimmune diseases, uncontrolled infections, pregnancy or lactation were excluded. Diagnosis relied on clinical symptoms, serum thyroxine, TRAb, thyroid ultrasound and orbital computed tomography. Ficoll-Paque density gradient centrifugation was used to isolate PBMCs from 8.5 to 10 ml of fresh peripheral blood. Total RNA was extracted using Trizol reagent, and RNA quality was checked on an Agilent 2100 Bioanalyzer. The germline V gene provides CDR1 MDHEN and CDR2 SYDVKM. Inclusive of the bounding cysteine and phenylalanine, the CDR3 is 14 residues long. Kept here is only the CDR3 DNA, which spans 42 bases and is read in frame from base 1. Trimming takes 4 bases from V and 4 bases from J, and the germline ends sit 11 bases apart.

The sequenced sample consisted of blood. This receptor chain uses TRBV28 and TRBJ1-5; the D gene is not confidently resolved. The receptor was isolated from a woman in her thirties with Graves' ophthalmopathy. Donor details come from another sample of the same person, matched by shared clones. Read as DNA, the sequence is TGTGCCAGCAGTTACGGGAGTTTAAATCAGCCCCAGCATTTT. Its amino acids are CASSYGSLNQPQHF.